Below, 20 T cell receptor beta chains from the same sample are listed, as sequenced in a study of cytomegalovirus exposure and HLA in healthy donors. Primers for the PCR totalled 60 Vbeta and 13 Jbeta. The repertoire was sequenced with immunoSEQ multiplex PCR; TCRdb's copy has only in-frame clones and lacks some. The sample has about 120,000 clones, over 60% seen once. The material sequenced was PBMCs. The receptors stem from a woman aged 40 to 55 in good health and CMV-seropositive.

This clone was recorded once. The chain has TRBV10-1 and TRBJ2-3; TRBD2 matches 8 bases. J gave up 5 bases and V 3 bases, and 4 bases lay outside the gene matches. The CDR3 is made up of 14 amino acids. The germline gives CDR1 WNHNN, CDR2 SYGVQD (reference sequence). This CDR3 is CASSDGGGRDTQYF. The CDR3 nucleotides read TGCGCCAGCAGTGACGGCGGGGGGAGAGATACGCAGTATTTT.

Turning to this clone: An end of the junction does not agree with germline; a read error may underlie this. This sequence joins TRBV6-1 and TRBJ2-1, with a tentative D call TRBD1 (5 bases). The CDR3 consists of 12 residues. Germline V gives CDR1 MNHNS, CDR2 SASEGT. The CDR3 DNA sequence: TGTGCCAGCAACTTGGACATCAATGGGCAGTTCTTC. Its protein is CASNLDINGQFF.

This chain links TRBV5-1 with TRBJ2-1, with 8 positions matching TRBD1. Trimming at V came to 5 bases and at J to 5 bases, leaving 3 bases not matched to a gene. The CDR3 has 13 amino acids. The V gene's germline CDR1 is SGHRS and CDR2 YFSETQ. CDR3 nucleotides: TGCGCCAGCAGGGACAGGGTAAACAATGAGCAGTTCTTC. This encodes CASRDRVNNEQFF. The entire variable domain, with the rest obtained from reference TRBV5-1 and TRBJ2-1, is as follows: KAGVTQTPRYLIKTRGQQVTLSCSPISGHRSVSWYQQTPGQGLQFLFEYFSETQRNKGNFPGRFSGRQFSNSRSEMNVSTLELGDSALYLCASRDRVNNEQFFGPGTRLTVL.

This chain links TRBV5-1 with TRBJ2-3; perhaps TRBD1 as D (6 bases). The V gene lost 3 bases and the J gene lost 2 bases, with 10 bases spanning the gap. The CDR3 loop spans 14 amino acids. Germline CDR1 SGHRS, CDR2 YFSETQ. CDR3 in amino acids: CASSSGQSTDTQYF. The CDR3, as DNA: TGCGCCAGCAGCTCGGGACAATCCACAGATACGCAGTATTTT.

CDR3 nucleotide sequence: TGTGCCAGCAGCACCGGGACAGGGAGCAATCAGCCCCAGCATTTT. It encodes CASSTGTGSNQPQHF. V and J are TRBV7-2 and TRBJ1-5, with 9 bases lining up with TRBD1. This CDR3 is 15 amino acids long. The V and J ends lost 5 bases and 1 base, in that order; junction bases with no gene match: 3. Germline V gene sequence: CDR1 SGHTA, CDR2 FQGNSA.

The chain links TRBV30 to TRBJ2-7, with no clear D. The germline V and J ends were trimmed by 1 base and 2 bases, with 9 bases remaining between them. CDR3 length equals 13 residues. Germline V lookup: CDR1 GTSNPN, CDR2 SVGIG (reference sequence). The CDR3 is CAWSANTAYEQYF. The CDR3 nucleotides read TGTGCCTGGAGTGCAAATACAGCCTACGAGCAGTACTTC.

This clone was seen just once. The chain has TRBV5-1 and TRBJ2-2, with D tentatively TRBD1 (5 bases). Trimming removed 5 bases from V and 5 bases from J, with 13 bases in between. The germline CDR1 and CDR2 sequences are SGHRS and YFSETQ. This CDR3 region has 14 residues. CDR3 DNA sequence: TGCGCCAGCAGGTTGCTTGGGGCTACCGGGGAGCTGTTTTTT. Its translation: CASRLLGATGELFF. Drawing the rest from reference TRBV5-1 and TRBJ2-2, the complete variable domain is KAGVTQTPRYLIKTRGQQVTLSCSPISGHRSVSWYQQTPGQGLQFLFEYFSETQRNKGNFPGRFSGRQFSNSRSEMNVSTLELGDSALYLCASRLLGATGELFFGEGSRLTVL.

The chain carries TRBV2 and TRBJ1-5; D possibly corresponds to TRBD1 (6 bases). The ends were cut back, 4 bases at V and 9 bases at J, with 25 bases in the middle. The CDR3 consists of 17 residues. The germline V gene encodes CDR1 SNHLY and CDR2 FYNNEI. The DNA of the CDR3 is TGTGCCAGCAGTGCCCGCGGGGGGGCGGCGCGTATTAGGCCCCAGCATTTT. Amino acids: CASSARGGAARIRPQHF.

This chain links TRBV5-1 with TRBJ2-3, with TRBD2 matching over 7 bases. After removal of 0 bases from V and 0 bases from J, the junction contained 4 bases not matched to a gene. The germline V gene has CDR1 SGHRS and CDR2 YFSETQ. The CDR3 runs to 16 residues. The CDR3 region has the DNA TGCGCCAGCAGCTTGGAGGGGACTACAAGCACAGATACGCAGTATTTT. Translated: CASSLEGTTSTDTQYF.

The chain carries TRBV7-8 and TRBJ2-3; D may be TRBD2 (7 bases). Trimming stripped 0 bases from V and 4 bases from J, with 11 bases between. CDR3 size: 15 residues. CDR1 and CDR2 (germline): SGHVS, FQNEAQ. CDR3 loop: CASSLAGAGADTQYF. The DNA of the CDR3 is TGTGCCAGCAGCTTAGCGGGGGCGGGGGCAGATACGCAGTATTTT.

This chain connects TRBV29-1 to TRBJ1-5, with TRBD1 as a possible D gene (5 bases). The germline CDR1 and CDR2 sequences are SQVTM and ANQGSEA. The CDR3 consists of 13 residues. Trimming cost V 1 base and J 7 bases, with 11 bases left between them. The CDR3 spells CSVEGQGGQPQHF. DNA for the CDR3: TGCAGCGTTGAAGGGCAGGGTGGGCAGCCCCAGCATTTT.

The chain recombines TRBV9 with TRBJ1-3, with D tentatively TRBD1 (5 bases). V was shortened by 4 bases and J by 2 bases, with 13 bases between the two germline ends. The CDR3 consists of 15 residues. Germline V gives CDR1 SGDLS, CDR2 YYNGEE. DNA of the CDR3: TGTGCCAGCAGCCCGGGAGGGGCCACTGGAAACACCATATATTTT. This codes for CASSPGGATGNTIYF.

The rearrangement joins TRBV28 to TRBJ2-2; 8 bases agree with TRBD1. CDR3 length equals 15 residues. Germline CDR1 reads MDHEN; CDR2 reads SYDVKM. V lost 5 bases and J lost 5; bases outside the gene matches: 7. In DNA, the CDR3 is TGTGCCAGCAGTCCCCCCGGACAGGGAACCGGGGAGCTGTTTTTT. This gives the protein CASSPPGQGTGELFF.

For this clone: Germline is not matched at one junction end, which may reflect a read error. The V and J genes are TRBV6-1 and TRBJ1-1; D may be TRBD1 (5 bases). The length of the CDR3 is 12 residues. Germline CDR1 MNHNS, CDR2 SASEGT. The CDR3 DNA follows: TGTGCCAGCAGAAGACAGTACACTAAAGCTTTCTTT. This codes for CASRRQYTKAFF.

V and J are TRBV11-3 and TRBJ2-5; a weak D match, TRBD1 (6 bases). This CDR3 contains 15 residues. V was trimmed by 5 bases and J by 1 base, leaving 14 bases between them. Germline values: CDR1 SGHNT, CDR2 YENEEA. CDR3 coding DNA: TGTGCCAGCAGCAAAGATGGACAGAGCCAAGAGACCCAGTACTTC. It is translated as CASSKDGQSQETQYF.

Note on this clone: This sample also contains other DNA sequences that code for the same CDR3. The chain couples TRBV10-1 to TRBJ2-7; 9 bases match TRBD1. CDR1 is WNHNN, CDR2 SYGVQD, per germline (reference sequence). The CDR3 contains 15 residues. V was clipped by 0 bases and J by 7 bases; unmatched bases: 7. The CDR3 DNA reads TGCGCCAGCAGTGAGTCCGGACAGGGGCGAGGGGAGCAGTACTTC. This sequence encodes CASSESGQGRGEQYF.

The V and J genes are TRBV12-5 and TRBJ2-5; the match to TRBD2 covers 11 bases. The germline CDR1 and CDR2 sequences are LGHNT and FRNRAP. The CDR3 spans 15 residues. V was clipped by 6 bases and J by 6 bases; unmatched bases: 9. Here the CDR3 reads CASGLSGGAGQTQYF. The CDR3 DNA reads as TGTGCTAGTGGCCTTAGCGGGGGGGCCGGTCAGACCCAGTACTTC.

V usage is TRBV19 and J usage is TRBJ2-5; D possibly corresponds to TRBD1 (5 bases). Germline V gives CDR1 LNHDA, CDR2 SQIVND (reference sequence). The germline V and J ends were trimmed by 4 bases and 1 base, with 10 bases remaining between them. The CDR3 length is 14 residues. CDR3 amino acids: CASSTQASQETQYF. The DNA of the CDR3 is TGTGCCAGTAGTACACAGGCTAGCCAAGAGACCCAGTACTTC. The full variable domain, its missing parts supplied by reference TRBV19 and TRBJ2-5, is DGGITQSPKYLFRKEGQNVTLSCEQNLNHDAMYWYRQDPGQGLRLIYYSQIVNDFQKGDIAEGYSVSREKKESFPLTVTSAQKNPTAFYLCASSTQASQETQYFGPGTRLLVL.

This chain links TRBV2 with TRBJ2-2, with TRBD1 matching over 8 bases. The V and J ends lost 4 bases and 4 bases, in that order; junction bases with no gene match: 5. Germline CDR1 reads SNHLY; CDR2 reads FYNNEI. This CDR3 has 15 amino acids. The CDR3 reads CASSVLTGVTGELFF. CDR3 nucleotide sequence: TGTGCCAGCAGTGTTCTGACAGGGGTCACCGGGGAGCTGTTTTTT.

The J gene is TRBJ2-1, the V gene TRBV25-1; D is perhaps TRBD1 (6 bases). Trimming took 5 bases from V and 9 from J, leaving 14 bases between them. Germline lookup yields CDR1 MGHDK and CDR2 SYGVNS. The CDR3 has 13 residues. The CDR3: CASSQNRDAEQFF. CDR3 bases: TGTGCCAGCAGTCAAAACAGGGATGCTGAGCAGTTCTTC.